The 17 T cell receptor beta chains below come from one sample, sequenced in a study of blood T cell repertoires in COVID-19. The method was immunoSEQ multiplex PCR; TCRdb's version includes in-frame clones alone and lacks a portion of them. Among some 150,000 clones listed, 87% were seen once. Sequences were obtained from peripheral blood. These TCRs come from a woman aged 55-75 years with active or convalescent COVID-19.

This clone was observed a few times. The chain combines TRBV10-2 with TRBJ1-2, with 7 bases aligning to TRBD1. Germline CDR1 WSHSY, CDR2 SAAADI. The CDR3 totals 12 residues. With 9 bases clipped from V and 5 bases from J, the junction kept 6 bases outside the gene matches. As DNA, the CDR3 is TGCGCCAGTGGGACAGCGGCGTATGGCTACACCTTC. Translation gives CASGTAAYGYTF.

The chain carries TRBV6-2 or TRBV6-3 and TRBJ2-7, with a weak D call TRBD2 (5 bases). The V gene lost 0 bases and the J gene lost 1 base, with 10 bases spanning the gap. The CDR3 is made up of 15 amino acids. Germline assignment: CDR1 MNHEY and CDR2 SVGEGT. The CDR3 coding sequence is TGTGCCAGCAGTTACTCGAATAGGAGGTCCTACGAGCAGTACTTC. Its protein is CASSYSNRRSYEQYF.

The gene calls are TRBV10-3 and TRBJ1-2, with 10 bases lining up with TRBD1. This CDR3 is built from 18 residues. Per the germline V gene, CDR1 is ENHRY and CDR2 is SYGVKD. The V and J ends lost 9 bases and 0 bases, in that order; junction bases with no gene match: 16. CDR3 DNA sequence: TGTGCCATGAACTCCGTTTCCGGGACAGGGGAAGCTAACTATGGCTACACCTTC. Its translation: CAMNSVSGTGEANYGYTF.

DNA of the CDR3: TGTGCCACCAGTGCCGCGGGACAGGGCACAGATACGCAGTATTTT. Translation gives CATSAAGQGTDTQYF. J is TRBJ2-3 and V is TRBV24-1; 8 nucleotides match TRBD1. Germline V CDR1 and CDR2: KGHDR, SFDVKD. CDR3 length: 15 residues. V shed 5 bases and J 1 base; nucleotides not matched to a gene: 4.

V and J are TRBV18 and TRBJ1-2; D gene ambiguous. V shed 0 bases and J shed 7 bases, with 12 bases lying between them. The CDR3 loop spans 14 amino acids. CDR1 is KGHSH and CDR2 is LQKENI in the germline V gene. In DNA, the CDR3 is TGTGCCAGCTCACCACCCTCAGACAATGTTGGCTACACCTTC. Translated: CASSPPSDNVGYTF.

The chain carries TRBV24-1 and TRBJ2-1; TRBD2 matches 7 bases. The ends lost 3 bases at V and 8 bases at J; junction bases unmatched: 6. The CDR3 extends over 14 amino acids. Per germline, CDR1 KGHDR and CDR2 SFDVKD. The CDR3 spells CATSDGGGGHEQFF. The DNA of the CDR3 is TGTGCCACCAGTGATGGGGGGGGAGGGCATGAGCAGTTCTTC.

CDR3: CASSRRGGETEAFF. The CDR3 DNA reads TGTGCCAGCAGCCGCCGCGGGGGGGAAACTGAAGCTTTCTTT. This chain joins TRBV3-1 (or the pseudogene TRBV3-2) and TRBJ1-1, with TRBD1 as a possible D gene (5 bases). The CDR3 consists of 14 residues. V gave up 4 bases and J gave up 5 bases, with 14 bases separating them. Germline CDR1 and CDR2: LGHDT and YNNKEL (reference sequence).

This clone was observed a few times. This chain uses TRBV7-8 with TRBJ1-4, with TRBD1 as a possible D gene (6 bases). The CDR3 is 15 residues long. Deletions cut 3 bases from V and 8 bases from J, with 16 bases between. Germline CDR1 reads SGHVS; CDR2 reads FQNEAQ. CDR3 loop: CASSFRPGVGEKLFF. CDR3 bases: TGTGCCAGCAGCTTTCGACCAGGGGTAGGGGAAAAACTGTTTTTT.

The V gene is TRBV10-3, the J gene TRBJ1-5; D remains ambiguous. In germline, CDR1 is ENHRY, CDR2 SYGVKD. V lost 3 bases, J lost 3 bases, and 12 bases lay in between. The CDR3 is made up of 15 amino acids. The CDR3 DNA is TGTGCCATCAGTGAAGGAGGAACTAACAATCAGCCCCAGCATTTT. It specifies CAISEGGTNNQPQHF.

The V call is TRBV7-2, the J call TRBJ2-1; 8 bases are a match to TRBD2. J lost 8 bases, V lost 8 bases, and 8 bases had no gene match. Per the germline V gene, CDR1 is SGHTA and CDR2 is FQGNSA. The CDR3 runs to 13 residues. This CDR3 reads CASRDRGGDEQFF. DNA for the CDR3: TGTGCCAGCCGGGACCGGGGGGGAGATGAGCAGTTCTTC.

The chain links TRBV19 to TRBJ2-1, with a possible D match to TRBD1 (5 bases). V lost 4 bases and J 5 bases, leaving 18 bases between the germline ends. CDR3 length: 16 residues. Germline V gene sequence: CDR1 LNHDA, CDR2 SQIVND (reference sequence). Written as DNA, the CDR3 is TGTGCCAGTAGTAGACAGACCGTTATGACCAACAATGAGCAGTTCTTC. It encodes CASSRQTVMTNNEQFF. The full variable domain, its missing parts supplied by reference TRBV19 and TRBJ2-1, is DGGITQSPKYLFRKEGQNVTLSCEQNLNHDAMYWYRQDPGQGLRLIYYSQIVNDFQKGDIAEGYSVSREKKESFPLTVTSAQKNPTAFYLCASSRQTVMTNNEQFFGPGTRLTVL.

The chain carries TRBV2 and TRBJ1-5; D ambiguous. The CDR3 runs to 14 residues. V was shortened by 2 bases and J by 4 bases, with 9 bases between the two germline ends. CDR1 and CDR2 from the germline V gene are SNHLY and FYNNEI. This chain's CDR3 is CASSERDWNQPQHF. CDR3 DNA: TGTGCCAGCAGTGAACGTGACTGGAATCAGCCCCAGCATTTT. Together with reference TRBV2 and TRBJ1-5, the CDR3 gives the full variable domain: EPEVTQTPSHQVTQMGQEVILRCVPISNHLYFYWYRQILGQKVEFLVSFYNNEISEKSEIFDDQFSVERPDGSNFTLKIRSTKLEDSAMYFCASSERDWNQPQHFGDGTRLSIL.

V is TRBV19 and J is TRBJ2-7, with D possibly TRBD2 on 5 matching bases. The CDR3 consists of 15 residues. Trimming took off 1 base at V and 1 base at J, with 11 bases between the two ends. Per the germline V gene, CDR1 is LNHDA and CDR2 is SQIVND (reference sequence). The CDR3 here is CASSIVAGLSYEQYF. CDR3 nucleotides: TGTGCCAGTAGTATAGTGGCAGGACTTTCCTACGAGCAGTACTTC.

The chain is built from TRBV18 and TRBJ2-2; 8 positions agree with TRBD1. The germline V gene encodes CDR1 KGHSH and CDR2 LQKENI. With V trimmed by 8 bases and J by 0 bases, 2 bases remained unmatched. The CDR3 runs to 14 residues. The CDR3 DNA follows: TGTGCCAGCACGGACAGGGCGAACACCGGGGAGCTGTTTTTT. This translates into CASTDRANTGELFF.

This rearrangement joins TRBV7-2 to TRBJ2-1; the match to TRBD2 covers 10 bases. CDR3 length: 15 amino acids. Germline V gene sequence: CDR1 SGHTA, CDR2 FQGNSA. With V trimmed by 3 bases and J by 9 bases, 8 bases remained unmatched. CDR3 loop: CASSLASGGAREQFF. The CDR3 DNA reads TGTGCCAGCAGCTTGGCCAGCGGGGGGGCTCGTGAGCAGTTCTTC.

The chain couples TRBV11-2 to TRBJ1-3; perhaps TRBD1 as D (5 bases). Germline V gene sequence: CDR1 SGHAT, CDR2 FQNNGV. This CDR3 comprises 14 residues. V was shortened by 2 bases and J by 8 bases, with 13 bases between the two germline ends. DNA of the CDR3: TGTGCCAGCAGCTTAAATACAGGCCAAGACACCATATATTTT. It encodes CASSLNTGQDTIYF. The entire variable domain, with the rest obtained from reference TRBV11-2 and TRBJ1-3, is as follows: EAGVAQSPRYKIIEKRQSVAFWCNPISGHATLYWYQQILGQGPKLLIQFQNNGVVDDSQLPKDRFSAERLKGVDSTLKIQPAKLEDSAVYLCASSLNTGQDTIYFGEGSWLTVV.

The chain carries TRBV10-3 and TRBJ2-1; 12 bases are shared with TRBD2. The germline V gene encodes CDR1 ENHRY and CDR2 SYGVKD. J gave up 5 bases and V 11 bases, and 19 bases lay outside the gene matches. The length of the CDR3 is 18 residues. The CDR3 is CAVAVGLAGSIGDNEQFF. The CDR3 nucleotides read TGTGCCGTCGCGGTCGGACTAGCGGGGTCGATAGGGGACAATGAGCAGTTCTTC.